This T cell receptor beta chain was identified during a study of blood T cell repertoires in COVID-19. The CDR3 sequence is 15 residues long. With 6 bases clipped from V and 4 bases from J, the junction kept 7 bases outside the gene matches. The germline V gene encodes CDR1 SGHRS and CDR2 YFSETQ. Generated by immunoSEQ multiplex PCR, the TCRdb table keeps only in-frame clones and is missing some. This sample carries 250,000 to 300,000 clones, more than 70% of them seen once, and the ten largest clones take roughly 10%. The sequencing sample was made of peripheral blood. The sequence came from a young woman with COVID-19, enrolled during active disease. The chain has TRBV5-1 and TRBJ2-1; 10 nucleotides line up with TRBD2. The CDR3 region has the DNA TGCGCCAGCACACCCCTAGCGGGAGAATACAATGAGCAGTTCTTC. This gives the protein CASTPLAGEYNEQFF. The full variable domain, completed using reference TRBV5-1 and TRBJ2-1, is KAGVTQTPRYLIKTRGQQVTLSCSPISGHRSVSWYQQTPGQGLQFLFEYFSETQRNKGNFPGRFSGRQFSNSRSEMNVSTLELGDSALYLCASTPLAGEYNEQFFGPGTRLTVL.